This TCR beta chain was identified in a study of cytomegalovirus exposure and HLA in healthy donors. Study overall: A later analysis reported the 90 to 150 validation repertoires used the same platform as the approximately 660 first-cohort repertoires.

Whole-study results and caveats: It was reported that the classifier diagnosed cytomegalovirus status with high specificity and sensitivity in both the original and validation cohorts. According to a later analysis, TCR clusters from the first cohort tended to co-occur in the 100 to 150 validation repertoires. CMV antigen specificity was confirmed in vitro for three CMV-associated chains.

Details on this clone: The target antigen is unknown.

TCRdb's copy holds only in-frame clones and misses some; the assay was immunoSEQ multiplex PCR. Of about 56,000 clones listed, 85% to 95% are singletons. V dropped 3 bases and J dropped 4; count of bases not matched to a gene: 9. This CDR3 is 17 amino acids long. Germline CDR1 is MNHEY and CDR2 is SMNVEV (reference sequence). The sequenced sample was PBMCs. J is TRBJ2-1 and V is TRBV27; 10 nucleotides agree with TRBD2. The clonotype originates from a young man in good health and CMV-seronegative. CDR3 in DNA: TGTGCCAGCAGTTTGTCCCGACTAGCGGGCATATACAATGAGCAGTTCTTC. Translation: CASSLSRLAGIYNEQFF.